This T cell receptor (beta chain) was recorded in a study of response to subunit inactivated influenza vaccine. TCRdb independently ran MiXCR on the RT-PCR reads; one entry per CDR3 protein. Of around 750,000 distinct CDR3 sequences in the sample, 21% are singletons; the top ten hold roughly a tenth. With regard to this clonotype: Its antigen is undetermined.

Notes on the study in general: The authors suggested that every seasonal influenza vaccination recruits few new T cells.

Trimming at V came to 6 bases and at J to 2 bases, leaving 10 bases not matched to a gene. The CDR3 length is 18 residues. Looked up from germline, CDR1 is ENHRY and CDR2 is SYGVKD. The sequence was obtained from a man aged 45-60 years who received an inactivated influenza vaccine. The chain has TRBV10-3 and TRBJ2-3; 14 bases match TRBD2. The material was PBMCs from blood, obtained roughly 5 days after vaccination. In DNA form, the CDR3 reads TGTGCCATCAGGGTGACTAGCGGGAGGGCCGGTGCCACAGATACGCAGTATTTT. It is translated as CAIRVTSGRAGATDTQYF.